This T cell receptor beta chain was identified in a study of cytomegalovirus exposure and HLA in healthy donors. The CDR3 is made up of 16 amino acids. The junction had 3 bases not matched to a gene; V was cut back by 5 bases and J by 1 base. CDR1 and CDR2 from the germline V gene are MNHEY and SMNVEV (reference sequence). While the first cohort had over 650 subjects, the donors belonged to the separate validation cohort of about 120 subjects. To note about this clone: Other DNA sequences in the sample encode the same CDR3.

The table came from immunoSEQ multiplex PCR; TCRdb's copy has only in-frame clones and leaves some out. The data contain approximately 150,000 clones, less than 90% of them singletons. Specimen: PBMCs. This sequence originates from a man under 40 in good health and CMV-seropositive. The chain recombines TRBV27 with TRBJ2-3; 13 bases map to TRBD2. DNA for the CDR3: TGTGCCAGCAGTCCTGGGACTAGCGGGGGCACAGATACGCAGTATTTT. Protein: CASSPGTSGGTDTQYF.